The next 19 T cell receptor beta chains were all read from a single sample in a study of T cells in Graves' hyperthyroidism and ophthalmopathy (dated by TCRdb to the late 2010s). The library was made by multiplex PCR. The sequencer listed for this sample is Illumina HiSeq 2000. The TCR beta CDR3 regions were amplified from the RNA transcripts. The TCR CDR3 was subjected to a first round of RT-PCR using the HTBI primer set and the Qiagen OneStep RT-PCR kit. TCRdb redid the processing of the public reads, applying fastp at Q25 and MiXCR, and retained in-frame beta chains. Rows merge per CDR3 protein into single entries with the most common DNA and genes. This sample holds roughly 400,000 distinct CDR3 sequences; over 12% were observed only once. The leading ten clones occupy 25% to 30% of the sample. Sequences were obtained from blood. These receptors came from a man aged 45 to 65 with Graves' ophthalmopathy.

This clonotype occurred many times. Here the CDR3 reads CSAVGGGNYGYTF. CDR3 nucleotide sequence: TGCAGTGCCGTAGGGGGGGGAAACTATGGCTACACCTTC. The chain has TRBV20-1 and TRBJ1-2, with D perhaps TRBD1 (6 bases). The V end was cut by 6 bases, the J end by 2 bases, with 13 bases between. Germline V gives CDR1 DFQATT, CDR2 SNEGSKA (reference sequence). The length of the CDR3 is 13 residues.

With regard to this clonotype: A much larger clone lies a single base off, so this may be a read error. The J gene is TRBJ1-2, the V gene TRBV6-9, with D hard to call. Germline assignment: CDR1 MNHGY and CDR2 SVAAGI. There are 13 residues in the CDR3. CDR3 loop: CAGSLAGNYGYTF. The CDR3 bases are TGTGCCGGCAGTTTGGCTGGGAACTATGGCTACACCTTC.

This clonotype was found many times. V and J are TRBV7-9 and TRBJ2-3; D perhaps matches TRBD1 (7 bases). CDR1 and CDR2 (germline): SEHNR, FQNEAQ (reference sequence). With 8 bases removed from V and 8 bases from J, the gap between germline ends came to 20 bases. The CDR3 sequence is 14 residues long. CDR3 residues: CASSSTSGGSTQYF. The CDR3 DNA is TGTGCCAGCTCCTCTACTTCAGGGGGGAGTACGCAGTATTTT.

The CDR3 is CASSAGTSGYSYEQYF. DNA of the CDR3: TGTGCCAGCAGCGCCGGGACTAGCGGATACTCCTACGAGCAGTACTTC. The chain uses TRBV9 and TRBJ2-7; 11 positions agree with TRBD2. The CDR3 sequence is 16 residues long. CDR1 and CDR2 from the germline V gene are SGDLS and YYNGEE. The trim removed 3 bases at V and 0 bases at J, leaving 5 bases unmatched.

As regards this clonotype: This may come from a read error, since a much larger clone is one base off. The V gene is TRBV28, the J gene TRBJ2-1, with D possibly being TRBD1 or TRBD2 (7 bases each). The CDR3 length is 15 residues. Germline CDR1 reads MDHEN; CDR2 reads SYDVKM. In DNA, the CDR3 is TGTGACAGCACCCTTGGGAGGGGGCGCCCCGATGAGCAGTTCTTC. Translating it yields CDSTLGRGRPDEQFF.

This clonotype has just a few counts. The gene calls are TRBV12-3 or TRBV12-4 and TRBJ2-1; 13 positions match TRBD2. V shed 6 bases and J 4 bases; nucleotides not matched to a gene: 9. The CDR3 loop spans 17 amino acids. The CDR3 loop is CASSNIGTSGNYNEQFF. The CDR3 bases are TGTGCCAGCAGCAACATCGGGACTAGCGGGAATTACAATGAGCAGTTCTTC.

This clonotype was seen a single time. The V gene is TRBV11-3, the J gene TRBJ2-1; 13 nucleotides align to TRBD2. V trimming: 2 bases; J trimming: 8 bases; junction bases outside the gene matches: 6. Germline values: CDR1 SGHNT, CDR2 YENEEA. This CDR3 has 16 residues. The CDR3 loop is CASSLRLAGGLDEQFF. The CDR3 DNA sequence: TGTGCCAGCAGCTTACGACTAGCGGGAGGTCTTGATGAGCAGTTCTTC.

Only a few counts were recorded for this clonotype. The chain joins TRBV20-1 to TRBJ2-7, with 11 bases identical to TRBD2. The germline gives CDR1 DFQATT, CDR2 SNEGSKA (reference sequence). V was pared by 5 bases and J by 4 bases, with 10 bases of the junction left unmatched. CDR3 length: 15 amino acids. CDR3 amino acids: CSAYKPGTSGYEQYF. The CDR3, as DNA: TGCAGTGCTTACAAACCCGGGACTAGCGGTTACGAGCAGTACTTC.

This clonotype was recorded at least ten times. The V call is TRBV4-1, the J call TRBJ2-4, with D perhaps given as TRBD1 or TRBD2 (6 bases each). CDR1 and CDR2 (germline): MGHRA, YSYEKL. V gave up 5 bases and J gave up 3 bases, with 17 bases separating them. This CDR3 has 16 amino acids. Here the CDR3 reads CASSAGPGAGKNIQYF. The CDR3 DNA reads TGCGCCAGCAGCGCAGGCCCGGGGGCGGGCAAAAACATTCAGTACTTC.

In this sample, this clonotype turned up a few times. The gene calls are TRBV9 and TRBJ2-5; the D is unclear. Looked up from germline, CDR1 is SGDLS and CDR2 is YYNGEE. Trimming left V 1 base short and J 2 bases short, with 12 bases between. CDR3 length equals 15 residues. DNA for the CDR3: TGTGCCAGCAGCGTAATGGGGTGGCTACAAGAGACCCAGTACTTC. Its translation: CASSVMGWLQETQYF.

This clonotype occurred a few times. Possible read error: a much larger clone is one base away. V usage is TRBV27 and J usage is TRBJ2-1; D is ambiguous. This CDR3 has 16 residues. Germline V gene sequence: CDR1 MNHEY, CDR2 SMNVEV (reference sequence). CDR3 coding DNA: TGTGCCAGCAGTTTACTATTGCGGCTATCCTACAGTGAGCAGTTCTTC. Encoded protein: CASSLLLRLSYSEQFF.

V and J are TRBV7-8 and TRBJ2-5, with D possibly TRBD1 on 6 matching bases. The V gene lost 3 bases and the J gene lost 4 bases, with 12 bases spanning the gap. Per the germline V gene, CDR1 is SGHVS and CDR2 is FQNEAQ. This CDR3 has 14 residues. CDR3: CASSLSQTGETQYF. The CDR3 DNA is TGTGCCAGCAGCTTGTCCCAGACAGGAGAGACCCAGTACTTC. Variable domain in full (rest from reference TRBV7-8 and TRBJ2-5): GAGVSQSPRYKVAKRGQDVALRCDPISGHVSLFWYQQALGQGPEFLTYFQNEAQLDKSGLPSDRFFAERPEGSVSTLKIQRTQQEDSAVYLCASSLSQTGETQYFGPGTRLLVL.

The chain joins TRBV2 to TRBJ2-3; TRBD1 agrees at 10 bases. CDR1 SNHLY and CDR2 FYNNEI come from the germline V gene. Losses at the gene ends were 9 bases for V and 3 bases for J; bases not matched to a gene: 6. This CDR3 has 14 residues. In nucleotides, the CDR3 is TGTGCCAGTTGGACAGGGGGTGATACAGATACGCAGTATTTT. The encoded protein is CASWTGGDTDTQYF.

Many counts were recorded for this clonotype. This rearrangement joins TRBV6-1 to TRBJ2-7; weak D call: TRBD1 (5 bases). The germline V gene has CDR1 MNHNS and CDR2 SASEGT. Trimming pared 3 bases from V and 2 bases from J, leaving 8 bases between. This CDR3 comprises 13 residues. CDR3: CASSEGPAYEQYF. The CDR3 coding sequence is TGTGCCAGCAGTGAGGGGCCAGCCTACGAGCAGTACTTC.

This clonotype occurred many times. This CDR3 is CATSLGAGLGQPQHF. As DNA, the CDR3 is TGTGCCACCTCCCTAGGGGCAGGCTTGGGCCAGCCCCAGCATTTT. The V and J genes are TRBV5-6 and TRBJ1-5, with D tentatively TRBD1 (5 bases). Germline CDR1 and CDR2: SGHDT and YYEEEE. The V and J ends lost 9 bases and 7 bases respectively, with 23 bases between them. The CDR3 runs 15 residues.

The chain employs TRBV5-1 and TRBJ1-5, with 8 positions matching TRBD1. The CDR3 totals 14 residues. V shed 4 bases, J shed 4 bases, and the junction held 4 bases outside the gene matches. Germline CDR1 and CDR2: SGHRS and YFSETQ. CDR3 DNA sequence: TGCGCCAGCAGCACTACAGGGGGTAATCAGCCCCAGCATTTT. As protein: CASSTTGGNQPQHF. The variable domain in full, completed from reference TRBV5-1 and TRBJ1-5, reads KAGVTQTPRYLIKTRGQQVTLSCSPISGHRSVSWYQQTPGQGLQFLFEYFSETQRNKGNFPGRFSGRQFSNSRSEMNVSTLELGDSALYLCASSTTGGNQPQHFGDGTRLSIL.

This clonotype was seen repeatedly, ten times or more. The V call is TRBV20-1, the J call TRBJ2-3, with D possibly TRBD2 on 7 matching bases. The V end lost 3 bases, the J end lost 0 bases, and 16 bases lay between the germline ends. In germline, CDR1 is DFQATT, CDR2 SNEGSKA (reference sequence). CDR3 length equals 16 residues. The CDR3 region is CSASAGASGSTDTQYF. In DNA form, the CDR3 reads TGCAGTGCTAGCGCGGGGGCTAGCGGTAGCACAGATACGCAGTATTTT.

This clonotype was detected ten times or more. The gene calls are TRBV13 and TRBJ2-7; the match to TRBD2 covers 11 bases. The J segment lost 6 bases and the V segment lost 3 bases, leaving 7 bases of the junction unmatched. CDR1 is PRHDT, CDR2 FYEKMQ, per germline (reference sequence). The CDR3 spans 15 residues. DNA of the CDR3: TGTGCCAGCAGCTTTTTCTTAGCGGGAGGGGGCGAGCAGTACTTC. This encodes CASSFFLAGGGEQYF.

This clonotype came up many times. The chain uses TRBV3-1 and TRBJ2-1; 10 bases match TRBD2. Unmatched junction bases numbered 0, after V lost 4 bases and J lost 0 bases. The CDR3 loop spans 15 amino acids. Germline V gene data show CDR1 as LGHDT and CDR2 as YNNKEL (reference sequence). DNA for the CDR3: TGTGCCAGCAGCCCTAGCGGGAGCTCCTACAATGAGCAGTTCTTC. This encodes CASSPSGSSYNEQFF.